This T cell receptor (beta chain) was obtained from a study of CD4 T cells in relation to SARS-CoV-2 and coronaviruses. As for the study in general: ViraFEST: approximately 10-day antigen culture of PBMCs, then TCR beta CDR3 sequencing. Study-wide results and caveats: Pre-pandemic and post-infection samples never came from the same donor.

Clones were sequenced by immunoSEQ multiplex PCR, and TCRdb holds only the in-frame ones, with some missing. The sample comprises about 20,000 clones, around 68% of which are singletons, and 15% to 20% rests with the top ten. The unexposed donors gave CD4+ T cells in 2011-2018, prior to COVID-19. Isolation of CD4+ T cells took place after about 9 days in culture. As concerns this clone: Its antigen remains unknown.

Germline CDR1 MNHEY, CDR2 SVGEGT. CDR3 size: 13 residues. The germline V and J ends were trimmed by 6 bases and 0 bases, with 7 bases remaining between them. The V gene is TRBV6-2 or TRBV6-3, the J gene TRBJ2-3; D ambiguous. The material sequenced was CD4+ T cells from PBMCs, cultured in vitro. The TCR was taken from a human donor in good health. In DNA, the CDR3 is TGTGCCAGCAGCCGGCCCAGCACAGATACGCAGTATTTT. This translates into CASSRPSTDTQYF.